The 24 T cell receptor beta chains in this list originate from one sample, sequenced in a study of PD-1 blockade in mismatch repair-deficient tumors. The data were produced by immunoSEQ multiplex PCR, yet TCRdb's version contains in-frame clones alone and is incomplete. The sample lists 25,000 to 30,000 clones; approximately 88% were seen once. Sample: PBMCs, taken before pembrolizumab treatment. Receptors originate from an adult with mismatch repair-deficient cancer.

The J gene is TRBJ2-2, the V gene TRBV9; 7 bases are a match to TRBD1. The germline gives CDR1 SGDLS, CDR2 YYNGEE. After removal of 0 bases from V and 2 bases from J, the junction contained 1 base not matched to a gene. The CDR3 is 15 residues long. CDR3 region: CASSVGDRNTGELFF. Written as DNA, the CDR3 is TGTGCCAGCAGCGTAGGGGACAGAAACACCGGGGAGCTGTTTTTT.

V is TRBV9 and J is TRBJ2-3; 10 positions match TRBD2. Trimming cost V 3 bases and J 1 base; bases outside gene matches: 5. Germline values: CDR1 SGDLS, CDR2 YYNGEE. The CDR3 length is 16 residues. CDR3: CASSASGTSGTDTQYF. For the CDR3, the DNA is TGTGCCAGCAGCGCATCCGGGACTAGCGGCACAGATACGCAGTATTTT.

The table lists this clone with a count of one. The gene calls are TRBV28 and TRBJ2-3; 7 bases align to TRBD2. The ends lost 8 bases at V and 3 bases at J; junction bases unmatched: 11. CDR3 length equals 15 residues. Germline assignment: CDR1 MDHEN and CDR2 SYDVKM. CDR3 in DNA: TGTGCCAGCCGGCGGGCTAGCGGCATTACAGATACGCAGTATTTT. Amino acid sequence: CASRRASGITDTQYF.

This clone was counted a few times. The V and J genes are TRBV6-6 and TRBJ2-7; 7 bases are shared with TRBD2. The V and J ends lost 0 bases and 1 base, in that order; junction bases with no gene match: 6. Germline CDR1 MNHNY, CDR2 SVGAGI (reference sequence). The CDR3 sequence is 16 residues long. CDR3 residues: CASSYSTSQNSYEQYF. The CDR3 region has the DNA TGTGCCAGCAGTTACTCGACTAGCCAAAATTCCTACGAGCAGTACTTC.

This chain links TRBV5-1 with TRBJ2-1, with D possibly matching TRBD2 (5 bases). The germline CDR1 and CDR2 sequences are SGHRS and YFSETQ. The ends were cut back, 0 bases at V and 6 bases at J, with 10 bases in the middle. The CDR3 runs to 14 residues. In DNA form, the CDR3 reads TGCGCCAGCAGCTTGGTAGGAGGCGGCAATGAGCAGTTCTTC. It yields the protein CASSLVGGGNEQFF. Filled out from reference TRBV5-1 and TRBJ2-1, the complete variable domain reads KAGVTQTPRYLIKTRGQQVTLSCSPISGHRSVSWYQQTPGQGLQFLFEYFSETQRNKGNFPGRFSGRQFSNSRSEMNVSTLELGDSALYLCASSLVGGGNEQFFGPGTRLTVL.

The rearrangement links TRBV15 to TRBJ2-1, with TRBD2 matching 10 bases. The CDR3 is 14 amino acids. The J segment lost 4 bases and the V segment lost 4 bases, leaving 1 base of the junction unmatched. The germline V gene encodes CDR1 LNHNV and CDR2 YYDKDF (reference sequence). CDR3 DNA: TGTGCCACCAGCATAGCGGGAGGATACAATGAGCAGTTCTTC. This codes for CATSIAGGYNEQFF.

The chain couples TRBV4-2 to TRBJ1-2; TRBD1 might be the D (5 bases). Germline V gene sequence: CDR1 LGHNA, CDR2 YNFKEQ. V was pared by 0 bases and J by 4 bases, with 15 bases between. CDR3 size: 16 residues. CDR3 sequence: CASSQEGRGSGYGYTF. CDR3 nucleotide sequence: TGTGCCAGCAGCCAAGAAGGGAGGGGCTCGGGCTATGGCTACACCTTC.

V and J are TRBV9 and TRBJ2-1; D may be TRBD2 (6 bases). Germline CDR1 is SGDLS and CDR2 is YYNGEE. V was shortened by 2 bases and J by 0 bases, with 12 bases between the two germline ends. This CDR3 is built from 16 residues. The CDR3 DNA is TGTGCCAGCAGCGTGAGGGCGGGGAGCTCCTACAATGAGCAGTTCTTC. Amino acid sequence: CASSVRAGSSYNEQFF.

This chain joins TRBV28 and TRBJ2-6, with TRBD1 as a possible D gene (6 bases). This CDR3 is built from 15 residues. Trimming left V 8 bases short and J 0 bases short, with 11 bases between. Germline CDR1 and CDR2: MDHEN and SYDVKM. The CDR3 coding sequence is TGTGCCAGCGAAGCGGACAGCTCTGGGGCCAACGTCCTGACTTTC. Residues: CASEADSSGANVLTF.

The chain is built from TRBV6-6 and TRBJ2-7; TRBD2 aligns across 7 bases. Germline V gene sequence: CDR1 MNHNY, CDR2 SVGAGI (reference sequence). The CDR3 has 14 amino acids. Losses at the gene ends were 4 bases for V and 6 bases for J; bases not matched to a gene: 9. The CDR3 DNA follows: TGTGCCAGCAGTTTCAGCGGGAAGGTTAGCGAGCAGTACTTC. Its protein is CASSFSGKVSEQYF.

V is TRBV5-1 and J is TRBJ2-5, with D hard to call. V was trimmed by 4 bases and J by 5 bases, leaving 9 bases between them. CDR1 is SGHRS and CDR2 is YFSETQ in the germline V gene. The CDR3 has 12 amino acids. In DNA form, the CDR3 reads TGCGCCAGCAGCCCTCTCGGGGAGACCCAGTACTTC. It translates to CASSPLGETQYF.

This sequence joins TRBV7-2 and TRBJ1-5; possibly TRBD1 for D (5 bases). CDR3 length: 15 amino acids. V lost 1 base, J lost 2 bases, and 9 bases lay in between. The germline CDR1 and CDR2 sequences are SGHTA and FQGNSA. CDR3 protein: CASSLDQGGNQPQHF. In nucleotides, the CDR3 is TGTGCCAGCAGCTTAGACCAGGGTGGCAATCAGCCCCAGCATTTT.

V and J are TRBV19 and TRBJ2-7; TRBD1 is a possible D gene (6 bases). Between the trimmed V and J ends, which lost 4 bases and 5 bases, there was a span of 15 bases. There are 14 residues in the CDR3. From germline, CDR1 is LNHDA and CDR2 SQIVND (reference sequence). This chain's CDR3 is CASSTNQGTHEQYF. CDR3 in DNA: TGTGCCAGTAGTACAAATCAGGGGACCCACGAGCAGTACTTC.

About this clone itself: This CDR3 fails to terminate in the conserved phenylalanine or tryptophan, so it likely reflects a read error. It is unclear where the CDR3 begins or ends on the DNA, so no DNA is shown, and the CDR3 is as TCRdb lists it. The V and J genes are TRBV28 and TRBJ2-7; TRBD1 is taken as the D call from the table, unchecked against the DNA. The CDR3 contains 13 residues when both ends are counted. Per germline, CDR1 MDHEN and CDR2 SYDVKM. CDR3 in amino acids: CASSPGLFDSFFP.

The V call is TRBV5-1, the J call TRBJ1-5; the match to TRBD1 covers 10 bases. The CDR3 totals 17 residues. Germline CDR1 SGHRS, CDR2 YFSETQ. After removal of 4 bases from V and 0 bases from J, the junction contained 7 bases not matched to a gene. CDR3 sequence (DNA): TGCGCCAGCAGCCCCGGGACAGGGGAGTATAGCAATCAGCCCCAGCATTTT. Residues: CASSPGTGEYSNQPQHF.

The J gene is TRBJ1-5, the V gene TRBV19; D uncertain. From germline, CDR1 is LNHDA and CDR2 SQIVND (reference sequence). Trimming took off 7 bases at V and 7 bases at J, with 14 bases between the two ends. This CDR3 has 13 residues. The CDR3 here is CASNPTEAQPQHF. CDR3 nucleotides: TGTGCCAGTAACCCCACCGAGGCCCAGCCCCAGCATTTT.

The chain couples TRBV4-2 to TRBJ1-1, with TRBD1 matching over 7 bases. V trimming: 8 bases; J trimming: 1 base; junction bases outside the gene matches: 4. The CDR3 has 13 amino acids. The germline gives CDR1 LGHNA, CDR2 YNFKEQ. As DNA, the CDR3 is TGTGCCAGCTGCGGACAGGAGAACACTGAAGCTTTCTTT. Protein sequence: CASCGQENTEAFF.

This chain links TRBV15 with TRBJ2-5, with D possibly being TRBD2 (6 bases). Looked up from germline, CDR1 is LNHNV and CDR2 is YYDKDF (reference sequence). V dropped 1 base and J dropped 5 bases, with 11 bases sitting between them. The CDR3 consists of 14 residues. As DNA, the CDR3 is TGTGCCACCAGCAGAGCGGGGGTTGACGAGACCCAGTACTTC. It codes for CATSRAGVDETQYF.

The chain joins TRBV9 to TRBJ2-3, with 8 nucleotides matching TRBD2. CDR3 length: 14 residues. Germline trimming cut 2 bases from V and 5 bases from J; bases unmatched to any gene: 4. Germline values: CDR1 SGDLS, CDR2 YYNGEE. The chain's CDR3 is CASSVGLAKDTQYF. The CDR3 DNA follows: TGTGCCAGCAGCGTTGGACTAGCCAAAGATACGCAGTATTTT.

This clone has just one count. The CDR3 end shows no conserved phenylalanine or tryptophan, and so a read error is likely. The rearrangement joins TRBV5-1 to TRBJ1-2; no definite D call. This CDR3 spans 14 amino acids. The V gene's germline CDR1 is SGHRS and CDR2 YFSETQ. V was shortened by 0 bases and J by 3 bases, with 9 bases between the two germline ends. The CDR3 loop is CASSLDEGYYGYTL. As DNA, the CDR3 is TGCGCCAGCAGCTTGGATGAGGGATACTATGGCTACACCCTC.

V usage is TRBV2 and J usage is TRBJ2-1, with 7 positions matching TRBD1. The CDR3 sequence is 14 residues long. CDR1 and CDR2 (germline): SNHLY, FYNNEI. V shed 2 bases, J shed 6 bases, and the junction held 4 bases outside the gene matches. CDR3 nucleotide sequence: TGTGCCAGCAGTGAAACACGACAGGGCAATGAGCAGTTCTTC. Translation gives CASSETRQGNEQFF. Based on the CDR3 plus reference TRBV2 and TRBJ2-1, the full variable domain is EPEVTQTPSHQVTQMGQEVILRCVPISNHLYFYWYRQILGQKVEFLVSFYNNEISEKSEIFDDQFSVERPDGSNFTLKIRSTKLEDSAMYFCASSETRQGNEQFFGPGTRLTVL.

This clone was detected only once. The chain is built from TRBV9 and TRBJ2-6; D is perhaps TRBD1 (6 bases). CDR1 is SGDLS, CDR2 YYNGEE, per germline. Trimming pared 4 bases from V and 0 bases from J, leaving 11 bases between. This CDR3 region has 16 residues. CDR3 protein: CASSSKGGSGANVLTF. The CDR3 nucleotides are TGTGCCAGCAGCTCAAAAGGGGGCTCTGGGGCCAACGTCCTGACTTTC.

The V call is TRBV5-1, the J call TRBJ1-6; 7 nucleotides align to TRBD1. CDR1 is SGHRS, CDR2 YFSETQ, per germline. CDR3 size: 15 residues. Trimming took 3 bases from V and 7 from J; bases not matched to a gene: 7. DNA of the CDR3: TGCGCCAGCAGCTCCGAGGGGGCCCCCAATTCACCCCTCCACTTT. This translates into CASSSEGAPNSPLHF. The complete variable domain, with remaining parts taken from reference TRBV5-1 and TRBJ1-6, reads KAGVTQTPRYLIKTRGQQVTLSCSPISGHRSVSWYQQTPGQGLQFLFEYFSETQRNKGNFPGRFSGRQFSNSRSEMNVSTLELGDSALYLCASSSEGAPNSPLHFGNGTRLTVT.

J is TRBJ2-7 and V is TRBV5-8; tentatively, D is TRBD2 (5 bases). Looked up from germline, CDR1 is SGHTS and CDR2 is YDEGEE. V lost 7 bases and J 0 bases, leaving 11 bases between the germline ends. CDR3 length equals 13 residues. The CDR3 nucleotides read TGTGCCAGCGGACGGGGTTACTCCTACGAGCAGTACTTC. Translated, it gives CASGRGYSYEQYF.